Shown below are 10 T cell receptor beta chains from a single sample sequenced in a study of blood T cells in healthy people across ages. PCR was performed a second time for roughly 7 to 12 cycles using a sample-barcoded 5' primer and a J-beta primer mix. In TCRdb, the 5' RACE reads were re-called with MiXCR into one record per CDR3 protein. The data contain over a million distinct CDR3 sequences, under 30% of them singletons. This sample also belongs to another study, concerning T cells of mothers and their children.

Material for sequencing was blood. The receptors were sampled from a girl aged 2-10 years in good health.

The CDR3 here is CASSLTDSHSPLHF. Here the CDR3 DNA reads TGTGCCAGCAGCTTAACGGACAGTCATTCACCCCTCCACTTT. The chain employs TRBV7-9 and TRBJ1-6; TRBD1 is a possible D gene (6 bases). Between the trimmed V and J ends, which lost 2 bases and 8 bases, there was a span of 10 bases. The CDR3 spans 14 residues. The germline V gene encodes CDR1 SEHNR and CDR2 FQNEAQ (reference sequence).

V and J are TRBV7-3 and TRBJ2-1; 7 bases agree with TRBD2. The trim removed 2 bases at V and 5 bases at J, leaving 3 bases unmatched. Germline V gene data show CDR1 as SGHTA and CDR2 as FQGTGA. This CDR3 is 14 amino acids long. CDR3 sequence reads: CASSLSGTNNEQFF. CDR3 sequence (DNA): TGTGCCAGCAGCTTATCCGGGACTAACAATGAGCAGTTCTTC.

The chain joins TRBV6-6 to TRBJ1-5; D is unresolved. Trimming stripped 4 bases from V and 4 bases from J, with 11 bases between. The CDR3 consists of 14 residues. Germline V CDR1 and CDR2: MNHNY, SVGAGI (reference sequence). CDR3 DNA: TGTGCCAGCAGTTGGACGTCGGTGAATCAGCCCCAGCATTTT. This translates into CASSWTSVNQPQHF.

The chain employs TRBV25-1 and TRBJ1-6; D remains unclear. The CDR3 length is 14 residues. The V end lost 1 base, the J end lost 7 bases, and 8 bases lay between the germline ends. Germline V gene sequence: CDR1 MGHDK, CDR2 SYGVNS. The CDR3 here is CASSELAGNSPLHF. CDR3 coding DNA: TGTGCCAGCAGTGAATTAGCGGGGAATTCACCCCTCCACTTT.

J is TRBJ2-1 and V is TRBV5-1, with D hard to call. Deletions cut 3 bases from V and 4 bases from J, with 20 bases between. This CDR3 comprises 17 residues. Germline CDR1 is SGHRS and CDR2 is YFSETQ. The CDR3 region is CASSSPLDIAKYNEQFF. CDR3 bases: TGCGCCAGCAGCTCTCCTTTGGATATCGCTAAGTACAATGAGCAGTTCTTC.

The genes are TRBV4-2 and TRBJ2-5, with 12 bases identical to TRBD2. The germline V gene has CDR1 LGHNA and CDR2 YNFKEQ. V lost 1 base, J lost 2 bases, and 14 bases stayed unmatched. The CDR3 has 20 residues. This chain's CDR3 is CASSQGAGTSGPRPQETQYF. The CDR3 DNA reads TGTGCCAGCAGCCAAGGCGCCGGGACTAGCGGGCCAAGGCCGCAAGAGACCCAGTACTTC.

This clonotype was seen a handful of times. The V gene is TRBV11-2, the J gene TRBJ1-3; the match to TRBD1 covers 8 bases. J was trimmed by 4 bases and V by 6 bases; bases with no gene match: 2. The CDR3 covers 13 residues. The germline V gene has CDR1 SGHAT and CDR2 FQNNGV. Here the CDR3 reads CASSWTGGNTIYF. In DNA, the CDR3 is TGTGCCAGCAGTTGGACAGGGGGAAACACCATATATTTT.

This chain joins TRBV6-5 and TRBJ1-6; the D gene is possibly TRBD1 (6 bases). In germline, CDR1 is MNHEY, CDR2 SVGAGI. This CDR3 has 15 amino acids. Trimming left V 2 bases short and J 9 bases short, with 14 bases between. CDR3 residues: CASSYLKGQGSPLHF. The CDR3 DNA follows: TGTGCCAGCAGTTACCTCAAGGGACAAGGTTCACCCCTCCACTTT.

This CDR3 is CASSEYADEGPGGYTF. The CDR3 bases are TGTGCCAGCAGTGAATATGCCGACGAAGGGCCGGGAGGCTACACCTTC. V is TRBV6-1 and J is TRBJ1-2, with D unresolved. V lost 2 bases and J lost 8, with 21 bases in between. CDR1 and CDR2 from the germline V gene are MNHNS and SASEGT. The CDR3 runs 16 residues.

The rearrangement uses TRBV7-9 and TRBJ2-2, with TRBD1 as a possible D gene (6 bases). Germline values: CDR1 SEHNR, CDR2 FQNEAQ (reference sequence). The V gene lost 3 bases and the J gene lost 6 bases, with 14 bases spanning the gap. The CDR3 runs 15 residues. CDR3 loop: CASSFESGTPGELFF. CDR3 coding DNA: TGTGCCAGCAGCTTCGAGTCAGGGACACCCGGGGAGCTGTTTTTT.